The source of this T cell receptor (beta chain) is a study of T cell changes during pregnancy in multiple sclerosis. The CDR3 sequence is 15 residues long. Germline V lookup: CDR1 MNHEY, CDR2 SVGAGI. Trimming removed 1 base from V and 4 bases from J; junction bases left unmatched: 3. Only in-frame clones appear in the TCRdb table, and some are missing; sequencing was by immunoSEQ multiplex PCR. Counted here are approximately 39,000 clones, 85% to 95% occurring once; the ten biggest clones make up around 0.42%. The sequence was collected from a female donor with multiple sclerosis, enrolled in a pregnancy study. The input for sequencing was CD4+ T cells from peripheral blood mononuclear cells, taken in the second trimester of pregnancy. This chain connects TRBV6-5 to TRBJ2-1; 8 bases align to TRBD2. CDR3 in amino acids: CASSYLRGDYNEQFF. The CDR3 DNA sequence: TGTGCCAGCAGTTACTTGCGGGGGGATTACAATGAGCAGTTCTTC.